These T cell receptor beta chains were read from a single sample in a study of post-analysis software for immune sequencing data. TCRdb analysed the PCR reads with MiXCR anew, one entry per CDR3 protein. Of around 700,000 distinct CDR3 sequences listed, more than 50% are singletons. Sequenced material: blood. The receptors stem from a girl aged 2 to 9 with multiple sclerosis. The conserved cysteine and the conserved F or W are not part of the CDR3 here. The D gene is left open where the match is weak.

D gene	V gene	CDR3 protein
-	TRBV2	ASSEGLGQGSSYEQY
-	TRBV15	ATSGGSSYNEQF
-	TRBV10-3	AISESVRAYEQY
-	TRBV28	ASSPHRAYSYEQY
-	TRBV6-2/TRBV6-3	ASSRGVGSQETQY
TRBD1	TRBV3-1	ASSPQGAGEAF
-	TRBV4-3	ASSLSPGDRAFETQY
TRBD2	TRBV20-1	SALLAGVEDTQY
TRBD2	TRBV4-2	ASSPSPGGGGTGELF
-	TRBV20-1	SYGGGDSPLH
TRBD2	TRBV5-1	ASSFSSSSRGSEQY
-	TRBV27	ASSLFAGTDTQY
-	TRBV29-1	SVGVLGGYEQY
-	TRBV7-2	ASSSGQIGNIQY
TRBD2	TRBV20-1	SAPGLAGTYEQY
-	TRBV27	ALGESGNEQF
-	TRBV20-1	SARDLAGMETQY
TRBD1	TRBV20-1	SARASGTGVEDEQF
TRBD1	TRBV5-1	ASSLIGQALREQY
TRBD2	TRBV12-3/TRBV12-4	ASSRRLAGTYEQY
-	TRBV7-9	ASSLAGERGRFT
TRBD2	TRBV2	TSSELAGGPGEQY
TRBD2	TRBV7-6	ASSSSGASTDTQY
-	TRBV20-1	SARESGANVLT
TRBD1	TRBV5-5	ASSPTGDVSYEQY
-	TRBV7-2	ASSSSPRQETQY
-	TRBV11-2	ASSFTGTWETQY
-	TRBV6-5	ASIGGNYNEQF
-	TRBV12-5	ASGLDILVPYNEQF
-	TRBV12-3/TRBV12-4	ASSLEGWGGETQY
-	TRBV7-9	ASSQLTGSGRYEQY
TRBD1	TRBV10-3	AISLGGPTGTGKNTEAF
TRBD2	TRBV20-1	SARRGTSGSNEQF
-	TRBV11-2	ASSSGTLGNIQY
TRBD2	TRBV4-2	ASSQDMAGAREETQY
-	TRBV12-3/TRBV12-4	ASSLTGNPTYEQY
TRBD2	TRBV4-1	ASSQGLAGGVETQY
TRBD2	TRBV20-1	SANRLAGGPQETQY
-	TRBV6-5	ASSYQRELGQNSPLH
-	TRBV20-1	SARLALRGEQF
-	TRBV6-2/TRBV6-3	ASSYETEPYNEQF
-	TRBV6-1	ASRVGLSGANVLT
-	TRBV7-2	ASRKTGRTDTQY
-	TRBV6-1	ASSGGTAREQF
TRBD2	TRBV24-1	ATSDSAGLPYNEQF
TRBD2	TRBV7-9	ASSADSGRANNEQF
-	TRBV6-6	ANSTSQETQY
-	TRBV6-2/TRBV6-3	ASSLTTEETQY